This T cell receptor (beta chain) originates from a study of CD8+CD57+ T cells in acquired aplastic anemia. For CDR3 and TCR beta VDJ profiling, genomic DNA was the template used. One entry per CDR3 protein results from TCRdb running MiXCR on the reads. Found here are under 500,000 distinct CDR3 sequences, 25% to 40% of them singletons; the top ten hold 0.7% to 1%. For sequencing, patients were chosen who had shown expansion of CD8+CD57+ cells by flow cytometry. CDR3 length: 14 amino acids. V lost 7 bases, J lost 3 bases, and 13 bases lay in between. V and J are TRBV12-3 or TRBV12-4 and TRBJ1-5; maybe TRBD1 (6 bases). Sequenced input: sorted CD4+, CD8+, or CD8+CD57+ T cells (not recorded which) from PBMCs. This sequence was found in a human donor with aplastic anemia. The CDR3 loop is CASKGVGYNQPQHF. CDR3 DNA sequence: TGTGCCAGCAAGGGGGTCGGTTACAATCAGCCCCAGCATTTT.